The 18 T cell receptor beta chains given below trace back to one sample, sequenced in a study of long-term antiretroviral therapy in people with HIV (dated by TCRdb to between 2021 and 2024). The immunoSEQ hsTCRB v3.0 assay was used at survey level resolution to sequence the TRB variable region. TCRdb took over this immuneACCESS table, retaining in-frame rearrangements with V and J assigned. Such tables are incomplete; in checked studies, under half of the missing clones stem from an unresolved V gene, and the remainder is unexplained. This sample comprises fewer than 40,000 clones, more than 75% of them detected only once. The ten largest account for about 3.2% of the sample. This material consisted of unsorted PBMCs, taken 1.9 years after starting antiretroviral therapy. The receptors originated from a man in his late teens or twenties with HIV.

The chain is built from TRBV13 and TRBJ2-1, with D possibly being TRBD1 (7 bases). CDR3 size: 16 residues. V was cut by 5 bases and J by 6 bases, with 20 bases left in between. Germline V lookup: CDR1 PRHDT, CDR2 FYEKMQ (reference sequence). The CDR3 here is CASSLPRRGLPNEQFF. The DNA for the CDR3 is TGTGCCAGCAGCCTCCCACGGAGGGGGCTTCCCAATGAGCAGTTCTTC.

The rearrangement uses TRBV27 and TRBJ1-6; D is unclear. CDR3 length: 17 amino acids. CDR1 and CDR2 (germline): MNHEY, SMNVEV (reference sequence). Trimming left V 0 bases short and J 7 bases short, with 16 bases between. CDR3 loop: CASSLSPLVGVNSPLHF. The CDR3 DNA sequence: TGTGCCAGCAGTTTATCCCCTCTCGTAGGCGTAAATTCACCCCTCCACTTT.

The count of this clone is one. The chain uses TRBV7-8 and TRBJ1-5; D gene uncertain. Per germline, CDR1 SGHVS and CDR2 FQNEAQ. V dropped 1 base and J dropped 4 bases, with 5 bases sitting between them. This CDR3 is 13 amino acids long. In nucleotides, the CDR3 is TGTGCCAGCAGCTTAGAACCGAATCAGCCCCAGCATTTT. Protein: CASSLEPNQPQHF.

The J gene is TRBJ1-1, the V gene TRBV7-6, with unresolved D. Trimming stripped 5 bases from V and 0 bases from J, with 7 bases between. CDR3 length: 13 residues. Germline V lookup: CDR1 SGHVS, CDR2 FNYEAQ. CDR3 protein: CASSHDMNTEAFF. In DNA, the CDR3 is TGTGCCAGCAGCCATGACATGAACACTGAAGCTTTCTTT.

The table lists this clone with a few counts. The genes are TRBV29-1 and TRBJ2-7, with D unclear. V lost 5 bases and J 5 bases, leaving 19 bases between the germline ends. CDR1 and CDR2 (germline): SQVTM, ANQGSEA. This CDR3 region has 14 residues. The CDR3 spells CSVTKTPFLHEQYF. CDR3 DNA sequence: TGCAGCGTTACCAAAACCCCCTTTTTACACGAGCAGTACTTC.

This chain's CDR3 is CASSHDAGQGIATNEKLFF. As DNA, the CDR3 is TGTGCCAGCAGCCACGACGCCGGACAGGGGATTGCAACTAATGAAAAACTGTTTTTT. The chain links TRBV7-4 to TRBJ1-4; TRBD1 agrees at 9 bases. Trimming removed 5 bases from V and 0 bases from J; junction bases left unmatched: 13. CDR1 is SGHVT, CDR2 SQSDAQ, per germline. CDR3 size: 19 residues.

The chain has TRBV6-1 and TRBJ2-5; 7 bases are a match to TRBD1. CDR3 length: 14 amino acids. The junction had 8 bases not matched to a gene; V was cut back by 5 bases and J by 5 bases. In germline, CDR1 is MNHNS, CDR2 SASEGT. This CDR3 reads CASSRTGVVETQYF. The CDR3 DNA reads TGTGCCAGCAGTCGAACAGGGGTGGTTGAGACCCAGTACTTC.

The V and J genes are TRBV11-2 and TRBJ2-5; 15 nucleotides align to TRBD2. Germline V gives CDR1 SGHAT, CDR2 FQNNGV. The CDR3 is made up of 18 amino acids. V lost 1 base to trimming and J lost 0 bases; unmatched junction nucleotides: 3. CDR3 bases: TGTGCCAGCAGCTTAGGGACTAGCGGGGGGGGGTACCAAGAGACCCAGTACTTC. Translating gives CASSLGTSGGGYQETQYF.

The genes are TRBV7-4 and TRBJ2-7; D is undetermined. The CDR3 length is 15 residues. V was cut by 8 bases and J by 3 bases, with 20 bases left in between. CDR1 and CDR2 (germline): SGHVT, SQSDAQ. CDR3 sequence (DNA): TGTGCCAGCGGGGTTAGGGCGGTATCCGACTACGAGCAGTACTTC. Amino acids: CASGVRAVSDYEQYF.

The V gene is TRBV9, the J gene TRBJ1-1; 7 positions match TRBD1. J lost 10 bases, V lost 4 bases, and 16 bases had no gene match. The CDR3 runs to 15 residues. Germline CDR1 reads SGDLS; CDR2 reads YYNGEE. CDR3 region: CASSPLGGQPERAFF. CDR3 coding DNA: TGTGCCAGCAGCCCCTTAGGGGGCCAACCTGAAAGAGCTTTCTTT.

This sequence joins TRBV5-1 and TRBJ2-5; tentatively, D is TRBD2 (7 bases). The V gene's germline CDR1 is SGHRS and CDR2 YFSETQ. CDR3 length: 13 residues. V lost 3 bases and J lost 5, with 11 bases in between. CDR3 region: CASSSGGRETQYF. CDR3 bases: TGCGCCAGCAGCTCGGGGGGCAGGGAGACCCAGTACTTC.

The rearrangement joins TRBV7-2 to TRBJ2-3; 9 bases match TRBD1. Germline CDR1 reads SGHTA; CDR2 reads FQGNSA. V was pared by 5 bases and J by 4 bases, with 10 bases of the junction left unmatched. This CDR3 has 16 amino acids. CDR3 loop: CASSATGTGRSDTQYF. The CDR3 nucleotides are TGTGCCAGCAGCGCCACCGGGACAGGGAGATCAGATACGCAGTATTTT.

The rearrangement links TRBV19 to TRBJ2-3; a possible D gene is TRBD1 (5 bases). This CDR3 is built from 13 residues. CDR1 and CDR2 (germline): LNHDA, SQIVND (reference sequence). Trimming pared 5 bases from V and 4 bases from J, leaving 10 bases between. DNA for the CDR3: TGTGCCAGTAGTGGGGCTTGGGCAGATACGCAGTATTTT. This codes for CASSGAWADTQYF.

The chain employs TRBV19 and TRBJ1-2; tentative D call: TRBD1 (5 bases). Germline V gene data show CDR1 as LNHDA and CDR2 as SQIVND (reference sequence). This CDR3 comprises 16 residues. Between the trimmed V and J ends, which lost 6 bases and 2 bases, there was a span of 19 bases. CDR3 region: CASRGAAEGRNYGYTF. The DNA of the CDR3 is TGTGCCAGTAGGGGCGCGGCAGAGGGGAGAAACTATGGCTACACCTTC.

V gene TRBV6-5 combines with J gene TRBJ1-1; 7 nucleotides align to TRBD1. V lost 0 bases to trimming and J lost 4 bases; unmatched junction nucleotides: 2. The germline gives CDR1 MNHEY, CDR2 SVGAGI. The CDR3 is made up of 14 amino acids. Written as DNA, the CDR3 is TGTGCCAGCAGTTACTCGAGACAGGGCACTGAAGCTTTCTTT. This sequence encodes CASSYSRQGTEAFF.

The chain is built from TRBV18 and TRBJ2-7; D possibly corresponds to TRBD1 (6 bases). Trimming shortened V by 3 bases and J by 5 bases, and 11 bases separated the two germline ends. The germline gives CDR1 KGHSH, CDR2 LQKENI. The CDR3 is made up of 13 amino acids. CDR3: CASSPTGGHEQYV. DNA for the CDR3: TGTGCCAGCTCACCGACAGGAGGTCACGAGCAGTACGTC.

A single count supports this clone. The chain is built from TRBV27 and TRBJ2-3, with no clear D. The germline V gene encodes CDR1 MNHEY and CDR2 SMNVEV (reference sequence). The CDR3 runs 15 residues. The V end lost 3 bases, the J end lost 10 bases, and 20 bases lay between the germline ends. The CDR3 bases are TGTGCCAGCAGTTTTGCCCCCCCGGTTTCGGATGCGCAGTATTTT. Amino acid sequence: CASSFAPPVSDAQYF.

The CDR3 reads CASSLSDLNQPQHF. In nucleotides, the CDR3 is TGTGCCAGCAGCTTATCAGATCTCAATCAGCCCCAGCATTTT. This chain links TRBV11-2 with TRBJ1-5, with D hard to call. The germline V gene has CDR1 SGHAT and CDR2 FQNNGV. Trimming pared 2 bases from V and 3 bases from J, leaving 8 bases between. This CDR3 has 14 residues. Supplemented by reference TRBV11-2 and TRBJ1-5, the full variable domain reads EAGVAQSPRYKIIEKRQSVAFWCNPISGHATLYWYQQILGQGPKLLIQFQNNGVVDDSQLPKDRFSAERLKGVDSTLKIQPAKLEDSAVYLCASSLSDLNQPQHFGDGTRLSIL.